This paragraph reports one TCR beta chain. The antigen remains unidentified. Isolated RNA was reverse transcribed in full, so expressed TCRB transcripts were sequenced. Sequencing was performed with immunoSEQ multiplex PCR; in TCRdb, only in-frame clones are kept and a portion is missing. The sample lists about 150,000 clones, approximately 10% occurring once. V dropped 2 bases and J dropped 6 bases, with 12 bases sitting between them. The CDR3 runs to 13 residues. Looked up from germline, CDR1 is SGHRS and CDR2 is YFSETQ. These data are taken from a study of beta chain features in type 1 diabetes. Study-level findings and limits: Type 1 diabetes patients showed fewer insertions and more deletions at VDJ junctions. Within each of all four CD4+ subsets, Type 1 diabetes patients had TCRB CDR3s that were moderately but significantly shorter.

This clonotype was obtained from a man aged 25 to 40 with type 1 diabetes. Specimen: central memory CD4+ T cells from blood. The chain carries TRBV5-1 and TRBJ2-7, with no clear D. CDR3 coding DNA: TGCGCCAGCAGCTTAACGGGTAATGGCGAGCAGTACTTC. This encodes CASSLTGNGEQYF.